This TCR beta chain is from a study of cytomegalovirus exposure and HLA in healthy donors. In the study overall: Tens of millions of unique TCRs from HLA-typed donors made up an early data release. Study conclusions and caveats: Later analysis suggested links between common viral pathogens and several top significant clusters. Cytomegalovirus status, reportedly, was diagnosed with high specificity and sensitivity by the classifier.

Germline V gene sequence: CDR1 SGHTA, CDR2 FQGNSA. The CDR3 extends over 13 amino acids. The ends were cut back, 2 bases at V and 2 bases at J, with 5 bases in the middle. The PCR contained 60 Vbeta and 13 Jbeta primers. Libraries were prepared by immunoSEQ multiplex PCR; TCRdb keeps only in-frame clonotypes and omits some of them. The sample carries approximately 210,000 clones, around 85% recorded once. Comments on this clone: The antigen is unknown.

Source material: PBMCs. The sequence derives from a man aged 18-30 years in good health and CMV-seronegative. The chain couples TRBV7-2 to TRBJ2-3; D not resolved. CDR3 protein: CASSLSSTDTQYF. The CDR3 nucleotides are TGTGCCAGCAGCTTATCGTCCACAGATACGCAGTATTTT. Based on the CDR3 plus reference TRBV7-2 and TRBJ2-3, the full variable domain is GAGVSQSPSNKVTEKGKDVELRCDPISGHTALYWYRQSLGQGLEFLIYFQGNSAPDKSGLPSDRFSAERTGGSVSTLTIQRTQQEDSAVYLCASSLSSTDTQYFGPGTRLTVL.